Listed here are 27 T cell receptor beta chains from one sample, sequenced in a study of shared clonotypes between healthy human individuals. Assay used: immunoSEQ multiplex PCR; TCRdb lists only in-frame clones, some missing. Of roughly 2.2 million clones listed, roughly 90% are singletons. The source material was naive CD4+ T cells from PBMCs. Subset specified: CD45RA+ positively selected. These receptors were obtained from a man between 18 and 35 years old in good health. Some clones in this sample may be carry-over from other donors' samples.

The DNA for the CDR3 is TGTGCCAGCAGTATGTTCACTGAAGCTTTCTTT. Protein sequence: CASSMFTEAFF. V is TRBV5-6 and J is TRBJ1-1; the D is unclear. Trimming left V 5 bases short and J 4 bases short, with 6 bases between. The CDR3 runs 11 residues. Germline CDR1 SGHDT, CDR2 YYEEEE.

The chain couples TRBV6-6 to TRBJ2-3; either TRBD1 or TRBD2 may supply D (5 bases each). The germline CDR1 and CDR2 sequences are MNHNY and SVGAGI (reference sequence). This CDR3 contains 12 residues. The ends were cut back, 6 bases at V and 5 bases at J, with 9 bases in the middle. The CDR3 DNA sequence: TGTGCCAGCAGCCAGAGGGGAGATACGCAGTATTTT. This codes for CASSQRGDTQYF.

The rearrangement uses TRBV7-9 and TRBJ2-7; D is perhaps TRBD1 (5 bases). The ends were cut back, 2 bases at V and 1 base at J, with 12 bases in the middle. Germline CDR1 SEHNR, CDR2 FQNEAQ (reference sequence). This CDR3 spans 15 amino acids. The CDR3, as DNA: TGTGCCAGCAGCTTACATGGGGCAGGGTCCTACGAGCAGTACTTC. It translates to CASSLHGAGSYEQYF.

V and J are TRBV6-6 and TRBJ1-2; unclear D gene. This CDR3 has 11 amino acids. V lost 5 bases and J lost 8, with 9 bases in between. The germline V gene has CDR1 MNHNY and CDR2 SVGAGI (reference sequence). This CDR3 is CASSPKLGYTF. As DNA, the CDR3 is TGTGCCAGCAGTCCCAAGTTGGGCTACACCTTC.

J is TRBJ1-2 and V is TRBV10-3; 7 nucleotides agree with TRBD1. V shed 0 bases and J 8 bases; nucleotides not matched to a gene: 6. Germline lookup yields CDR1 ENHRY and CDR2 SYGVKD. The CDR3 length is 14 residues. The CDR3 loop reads CAISESEGAKGYTF. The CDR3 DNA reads TGTGCCATCAGTGAGTCAGAGGGGGCAAAGGGCTACACCTTC.

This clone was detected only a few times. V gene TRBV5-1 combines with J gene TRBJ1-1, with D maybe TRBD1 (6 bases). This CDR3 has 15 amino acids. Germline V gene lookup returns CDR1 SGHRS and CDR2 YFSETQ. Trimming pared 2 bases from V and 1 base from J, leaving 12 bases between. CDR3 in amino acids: CASSFGQLRNTEAFF. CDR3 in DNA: TGCGCCAGCAGCTTCGGACAGCTAAGGAACACTGAAGCTTTCTTT.

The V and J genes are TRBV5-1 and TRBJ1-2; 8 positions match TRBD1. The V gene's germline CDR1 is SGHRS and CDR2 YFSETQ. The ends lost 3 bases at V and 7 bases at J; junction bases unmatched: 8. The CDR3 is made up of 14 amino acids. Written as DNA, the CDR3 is TGCGCCAGCAGCTCGGGACAGGCCAATGCTGGCTACACCTTC. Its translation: CASSSGQANAGYTF.

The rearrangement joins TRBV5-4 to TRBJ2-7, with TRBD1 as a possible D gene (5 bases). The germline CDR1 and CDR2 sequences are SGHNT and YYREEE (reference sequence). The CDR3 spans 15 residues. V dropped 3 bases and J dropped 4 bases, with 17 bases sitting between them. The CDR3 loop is CASSSRTPQSYEQYF. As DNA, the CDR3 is TGTGCCAGCAGCTCTAGGACACCCCAATCATACGAGCAGTACTTC.

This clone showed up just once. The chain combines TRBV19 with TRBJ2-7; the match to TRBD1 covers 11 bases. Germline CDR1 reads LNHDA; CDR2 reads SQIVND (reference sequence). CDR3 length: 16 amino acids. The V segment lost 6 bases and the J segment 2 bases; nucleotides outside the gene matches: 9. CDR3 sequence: CASRSRRGQGAYEQYF. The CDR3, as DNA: TGTGCCAGTAGGAGTAGGAGGGGACAGGGGGCCTACGAGCAGTACTTC.

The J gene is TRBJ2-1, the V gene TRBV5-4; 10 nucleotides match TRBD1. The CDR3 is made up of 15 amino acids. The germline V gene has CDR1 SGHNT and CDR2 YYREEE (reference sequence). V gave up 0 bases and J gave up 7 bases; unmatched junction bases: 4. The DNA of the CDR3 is TGTGCCAGCAGCTTGGCCGGGACAGGGGTTAATGAGCAGTTCTTC. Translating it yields CASSLAGTGVNEQFF. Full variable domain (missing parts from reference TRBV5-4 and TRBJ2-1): ETGVTQSPTHLIKTRGQQVTLRCSSQSGHNTVSWYQQALGQGPQFIFQYYREEENGRGNFPPRFSGLQFPNYSSELNVNALELDDSALYLCASSLAGTGVNEQFFGPGTRLTVL.

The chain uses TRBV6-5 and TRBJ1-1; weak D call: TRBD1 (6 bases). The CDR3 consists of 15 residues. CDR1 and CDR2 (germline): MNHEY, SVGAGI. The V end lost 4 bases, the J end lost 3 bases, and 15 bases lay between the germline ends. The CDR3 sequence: CASSSWRGLYTEAFF. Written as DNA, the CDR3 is TGTGCCAGCAGTTCCTGGCGGGGGCTGTACACTGAAGCTTTCTTT.

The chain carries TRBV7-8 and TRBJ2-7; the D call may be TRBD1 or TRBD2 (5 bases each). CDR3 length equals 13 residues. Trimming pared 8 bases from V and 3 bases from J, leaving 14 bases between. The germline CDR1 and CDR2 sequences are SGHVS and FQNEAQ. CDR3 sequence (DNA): TGTGCCAGCGCCAGAGGGACCAACTACGAGCAGTACTTC. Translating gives CASARGTNYEQYF.

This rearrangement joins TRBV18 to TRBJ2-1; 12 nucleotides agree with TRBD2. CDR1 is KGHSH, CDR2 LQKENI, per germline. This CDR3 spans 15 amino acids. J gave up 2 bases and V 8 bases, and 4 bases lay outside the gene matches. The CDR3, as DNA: TGTGCCAGCGGGACTAGCGGGTTCACCTACAATGAGCAGTTCTTC. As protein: CASGTSGFTYNEQFF. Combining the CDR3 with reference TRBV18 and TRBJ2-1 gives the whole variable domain NAGVMQNPRHLVRRRGQEARLRCSPMKGHSHVYWYRQLPEEGLKFMVYLQKENIIDESGMPKERFSAEFPKEGPSILRIQQVVRGDSAAYFCASGTSGFTYNEQFFGPGTRLTVL.

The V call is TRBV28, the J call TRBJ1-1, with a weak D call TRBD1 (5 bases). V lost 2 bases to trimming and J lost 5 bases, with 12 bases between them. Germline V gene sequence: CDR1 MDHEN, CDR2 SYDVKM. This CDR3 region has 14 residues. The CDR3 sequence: CASSLIGGFTEAFF. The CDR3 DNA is TGTGCCAGCAGTTTAATTGGGGGGTTTACTGAAGCTTTCTTT. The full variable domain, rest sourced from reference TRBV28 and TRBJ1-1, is DVKVTQSSRYLVKRTGEKVFLECVQDMDHENMFWYRQDPGLGLRLIYFSYDVKMKEKGDIPEGYSVSREKKERFSLILESASTNQTSMYLCASSLIGGFTEAFFGQGTRLTVV.

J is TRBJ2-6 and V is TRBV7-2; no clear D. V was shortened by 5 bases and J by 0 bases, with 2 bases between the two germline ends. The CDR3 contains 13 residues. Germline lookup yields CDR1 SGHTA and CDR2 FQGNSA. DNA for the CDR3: TGTGCCAGCAGCAACTCTGGGGCCAACGTCCTGACTTTC. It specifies CASSNSGANVLTF.

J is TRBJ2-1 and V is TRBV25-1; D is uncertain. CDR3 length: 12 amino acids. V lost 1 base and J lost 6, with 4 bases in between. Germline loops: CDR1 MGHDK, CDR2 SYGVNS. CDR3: CASSESLNEQFF. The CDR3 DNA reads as TGTGCCAGCAGTGAATCCCTCAATGAGCAGTTCTTC.

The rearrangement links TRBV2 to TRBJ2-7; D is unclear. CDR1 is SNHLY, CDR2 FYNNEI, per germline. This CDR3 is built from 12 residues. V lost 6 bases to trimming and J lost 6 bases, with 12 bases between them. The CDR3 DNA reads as TGTGCCAGCAGATACGGACCTGGCGAGCAGTACTTC. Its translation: CASRYGPGEQYF. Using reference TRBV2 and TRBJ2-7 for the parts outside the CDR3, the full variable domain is EPEVTQTPSHQVTQMGQEVILRCVPISNHLYFYWYRQILGQKVEFLVSFYNNEISEKSEIFDDQFSVERPDGSNFTLKIRSTKLEDSAMYFCASRYGPGEQYFGPGTRLTVT.

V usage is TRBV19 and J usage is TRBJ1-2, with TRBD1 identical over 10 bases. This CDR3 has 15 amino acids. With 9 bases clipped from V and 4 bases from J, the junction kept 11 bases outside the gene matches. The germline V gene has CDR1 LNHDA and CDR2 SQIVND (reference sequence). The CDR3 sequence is CASDVTGQGFYGYTF. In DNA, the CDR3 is TGTGCCAGCGACGTAACGGGACAGGGGTTCTATGGCTACACCTTC.

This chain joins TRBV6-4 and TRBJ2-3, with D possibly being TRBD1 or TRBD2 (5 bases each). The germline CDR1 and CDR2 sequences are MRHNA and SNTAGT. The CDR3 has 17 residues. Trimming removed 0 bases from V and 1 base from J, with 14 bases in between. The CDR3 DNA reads TGTGCCAGCAGTGACTCGGGGCGAGGGGACGGCACAGATACGCAGTATTTT. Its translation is CASSDSGRGDGTDTQYF.

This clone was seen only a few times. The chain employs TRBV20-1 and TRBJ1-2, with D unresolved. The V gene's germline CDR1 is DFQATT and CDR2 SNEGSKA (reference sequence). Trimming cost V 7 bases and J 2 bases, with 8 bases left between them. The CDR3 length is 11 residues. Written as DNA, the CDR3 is TGCAGTGGCAGCTTCAACTATGGCTACACCTTC. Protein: CSGSFNYGYTF.

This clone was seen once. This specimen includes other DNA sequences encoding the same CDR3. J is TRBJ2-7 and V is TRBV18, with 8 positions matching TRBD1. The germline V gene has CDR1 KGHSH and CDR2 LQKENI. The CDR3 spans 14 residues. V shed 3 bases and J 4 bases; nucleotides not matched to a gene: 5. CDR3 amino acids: CASSPDRVAYEQYF. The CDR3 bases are TGTGCCAGCTCACCGGACAGGGTCGCTTACGAGCAGTACTTC.

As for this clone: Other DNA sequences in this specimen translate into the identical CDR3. The CDR3 loop reads CASSLAVSTDTQYF. The DNA of the CDR3 is TGTGCCAGCAGCTTGGCCGTTAGCACAGATACGCAGTATTTT. The chain links TRBV5-5 to TRBJ2-3; D is unresolved. Trimming shortened V by 0 bases and J by 0 bases, and 5 bases separated the two germline ends. The CDR3 sequence is 14 residues long. Germline V gene sequence: CDR1 SGHKS, CDR2 YYEKEE (reference sequence).

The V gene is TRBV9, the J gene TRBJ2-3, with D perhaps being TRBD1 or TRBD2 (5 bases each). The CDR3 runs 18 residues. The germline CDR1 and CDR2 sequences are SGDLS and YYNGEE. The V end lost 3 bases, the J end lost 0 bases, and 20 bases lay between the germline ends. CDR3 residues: CASSGRDRLISSTDTQYF. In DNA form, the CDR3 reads TGTGCCAGCAGCGGTCGGGACCGACTGATCTCTAGCACAGATACGCAGTATTTT.

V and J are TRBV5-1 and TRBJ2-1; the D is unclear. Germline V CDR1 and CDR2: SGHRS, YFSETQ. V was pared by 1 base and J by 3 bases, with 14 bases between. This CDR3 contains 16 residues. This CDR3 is CASSLRPTAFYNEQFF. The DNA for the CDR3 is TGCGCCAGCAGCTTGAGGCCTACGGCATTCTACAATGAGCAGTTCTTC.

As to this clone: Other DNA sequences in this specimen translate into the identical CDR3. The CDR3 loop reads CASSSGTEAYNEQFF. The CDR3 DNA is TGCGCCAGCAGCTCTGGGACGGAAGCCTACAATGAGCAGTTCTTC. The chain combines TRBV5-1 with TRBJ2-1; the D call may be TRBD1 or TRBD2 (5 bases each). Germline CDR1 is SGHRS and CDR2 is YFSETQ. CDR3 size: 15 residues. V was trimmed by 3 bases and J by 2 bases, leaving 12 bases between them. Full variable domain (rest looked up from reference TRBV5-1 and TRBJ2-1): KAGVTQTPRYLIKTRGQQVTLSCSPISGHRSVSWYQQTPGQGLQFLFEYFSETQRNKGNFPGRFSGRQFSNSRSEMNVSTLELGDSALYLCASSSGTEAYNEQFFGPGTRLTVL.

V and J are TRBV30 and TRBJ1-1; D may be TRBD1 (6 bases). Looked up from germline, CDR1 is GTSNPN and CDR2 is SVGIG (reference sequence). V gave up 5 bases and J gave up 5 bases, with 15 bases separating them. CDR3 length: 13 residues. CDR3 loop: CAWGGPRGTEAFF. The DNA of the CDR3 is TGTGCCTGGGGGGGCCCAAGAGGGACTGAAGCTTTCTTT.

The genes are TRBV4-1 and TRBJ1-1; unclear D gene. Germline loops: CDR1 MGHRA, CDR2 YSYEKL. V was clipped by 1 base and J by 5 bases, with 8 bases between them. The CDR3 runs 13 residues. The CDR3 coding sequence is TGCGCCAGCAGCCAAGCTAGGGCTACTGAAGCTTTCTTT. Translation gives CASSQARATEAFF.